The next 16 T cell receptor beta chains were all read from a single sample in a study of blood T cells in healthy people across ages. Alongside a J-beta primer mix, a sample-barcoded 5' primer served in a second PCR lasting 7 to 11 cycles. TCRdb re-analysed the 5' RACE reads in MiXCR, keeping a single row per CDR3 protein. Found here are about 970,000 distinct CDR3 sequences, 51% of them singletons; the top ten hold 20% to 25%. Sequencing was done on a sample of blood. All receptors come from a woman aged 55-70 years in good health.

V is TRBV15 and J is TRBJ1-1; D is uncertain. The V gene's germline CDR1 is LNHNV and CDR2 YYDKDF (reference sequence). The germline V and J ends were trimmed by 11 bases and 6 bases, with 10 bases remaining between them. This CDR3 is 10 amino acids long. The CDR3, as DNA: TGTGCCGCCCCACATGCTGAAGCTTTCTTT. Translation gives CAAPHAEAFF.

This clonotype was detected a few times. The chain carries TRBV20-1 and TRBJ2-7, with D possibly matching TRBD1 (6 bases). This CDR3 has 12 residues. The V end was cut by 5 bases, the J end by 0 bases, with 8 bases between. CDR1 and CDR2 (germline): DFQATT, SNEGSKA (reference sequence). CDR3 protein: CSASQGSYEQYF. CDR3 in DNA: TGCAGTGCTTCACAGGGCTCCTACGAGCAGTACTTC.

The chain carries TRBV7-6 and TRBJ2-3, with TRBD1 identical over 7 bases. Unmatched junction bases numbered 3, after V lost 9 bases and J lost 0 bases. CDR3 length: 13 residues. CDR1 is SGHVS and CDR2 is FNYEAQ in the germline V gene. CDR3 amino acids: CASGQASTDTQYF. Written as DNA, the CDR3 is TGTGCCAGTGGACAGGCGAGCACAGATACGCAGTATTTT.

This clonotype was counted a few times. The rearrangement joins TRBV6-2 or TRBV6-3 to TRBJ2-1; TRBD1 is a possible D gene (8 bases). The assigned J gene may be wrong: the sequence end matches TRBJ2-7 better. Germline lookup yields CDR1 MNHEY and CDR2 SVGEGT. The CDR3 totals 16 residues. The CDR3, as DNA: TGTGCCAGCAGTTATAACAGGGGGGGCCAGTACAATGAGCAGTACTTC. Its translation is CASSYNRGGQYNEQYF.

The chain links TRBV5-1 to TRBJ2-1; 9 bases line up with TRBD2. The ends lost 0 bases at V and 6 bases at J; junction bases unmatched: 7. There are 16 residues in the CDR3. Per germline, CDR1 SGHRS and CDR2 YFSETQ. CDR3 DNA: TGCGCCAGCAGCTTGGATGGTAGCGGGAGACCCAATGAGCAGTTCTTC. This encodes CASSLDGSGRPNEQFF.

Here the CDR3 DNA reads TGTGCCAGCAGCTGGGATAATCCCGCTTACGAGCAGTACTTC. This translates into CASSWDNPAYEQYF. The genes are TRBV7-2 and TRBJ2-5; D is ambiguous. The closer fit of TRBJ2-7 to the DNA end suggests the J call may be wrong. Germline V gene lookup returns CDR1 SGHTA and CDR2 FQGNSA. The length of the CDR3 is 14 residues.

This rearrangement joins TRBV20-1 to TRBJ2-1; 9 nucleotides line up with TRBD1. This CDR3 comprises 12 residues. CDR1 is DFQATT and CDR2 is SNEGSKA in the germline V gene (reference sequence). J lost 8 bases, V lost 6 bases, and 5 bases had no gene match. The CDR3 spells CSATTGGDEQFF. CDR3 coding DNA: TGCAGTGCCACGACAGGGGGTGATGAGCAGTTCTTC.

This chain uses TRBV20-1 with TRBJ2-7, with TRBD2 matching over 9 bases. V gave up 3 bases and J gave up 1 base; unmatched junction bases: 4. The germline gives CDR1 DFQATT, CDR2 SNEGSKA (reference sequence). CDR3 length equals 14 residues. CDR3: CSASFSGRSYEQYF. The DNA for the CDR3 is TGCAGTGCTAGTTTTAGCGGGAGATCCTACGAGCAGTACTTC.

The rearrangement uses TRBV28 and TRBJ2-7; the match to TRBD2 covers 13 bases. Germline V lookup: CDR1 MDHEN, CDR2 SYDVKM. The CDR3 consists of 16 residues. After removal of 4 bases from V and 1 base from J, the junction contained 4 bases not matched to a gene. CDR3 region: CASSSWTSGSSYEQYF. The CDR3 coding sequence is TGTGCCAGCAGTTCGTGGACTAGCGGGAGTTCCTACGAGCAGTACTTC.

The genes are TRBV28 and TRBJ1-2; D gene uncertain. Germline V lookup: CDR1 MDHEN, CDR2 SYDVKM. Trimming removed 3 bases at V and 5 bases at J, with 13 bases between. The CDR3 contains 14 residues. The CDR3 sequence is CASSLIIRTYGYTF. The CDR3 bases are TGTGCCAGCAGTTTGATTATCCGGACTTATGGCTACACCTTC.

The chain is built from TRBV20-1 and TRBJ2-7; the D call may be TRBD1 or TRBD2 (7 bases each). From germline, CDR1 is DFQATT and CDR2 SNEGSKA (reference sequence). Between the trimmed V and J ends, which lost 6 bases and 2 bases, there was a span of 17 bases. The CDR3 covers 14 residues. The CDR3 protein is CSATRGDSAYEQYF. CDR3 nucleotide sequence: TGCAGTGCAACCCGGGGGGACAGCGCCTACGAGCAGTACTTC.

In this sample, this clonotype turned up a few times. The chain carries TRBV7-8 and TRBJ2-3, with 9 positions matching TRBD2. The J segment lost 1 base and the V segment lost 6 bases, leaving 5 bases of the junction unmatched. Germline CDR1 reads SGHVS; CDR2 reads FQNEAQ. This CDR3 has 15 residues. The CDR3 nucleotides are TGTGCCAGCAGTTGGCGGACTAGCGGCACAGATACGCAGTATTTT. Protein sequence: CASSWRTSGTDTQYF.

The chain is built from TRBV27 and TRBJ2-1; 10 nucleotides agree with TRBD2. J lost 3 bases, V lost 2 bases, and 7 bases had no gene match. The CDR3 totals 17 residues. Germline CDR1 MNHEY, CDR2 SMNVEV (reference sequence). CDR3 protein: CASSLKASGSIYNEQFF. DNA of the CDR3: TGTGCCAGCAGTTTAAAGGCTAGCGGGAGTATCTACAATGAGCAGTTCTTC.

This chain links TRBV7-3 with TRBJ2-3; 9 nucleotides line up with TRBD2. CDR1 and CDR2 (germline): SGHTA, FQGTGA. The trim removed 0 bases at V and 1 base at J, leaving 2 bases unmatched. The CDR3 has 16 residues. CDR3 in DNA: TGTGCCAGCAGCTTAACGACTAGCGGATGCACAGATACGCAGTATTTT. Translation gives CASSLTTSGCTDTQYF. The full variable domain, in which reference TRBV7-3 and TRBJ2-3 provide the parts outside the CDR3, is GAGVSQTPSNKVTEKGKYVELRCDPISGHTALYWYRQSLGQGPEFLIYFQGTGAADDSGLPNDRFFAVRPEGSVSTLKIQRTERGDSAVYLCASSLTTSGCTDTQYFGPGTRLTVL.

This clonotype was found once. The V gene is TRBV7-9, the J gene TRBJ2-1; 10 bases fit TRBD2. The DNA end favors TRBJ2-7, so the J call may be wrong. This CDR3 spans 15 amino acids. Germline V CDR1 and CDR2: SEHNR, FQNEAQ (reference sequence). CDR3 in amino acids: CASSGRRAGGHEQYF. Here the CDR3 DNA reads TGTGCCAGCAGCGGTCGACGAGCGGGAGGGCACGAGCAGTACTTC.

The gene calls are TRBV7-2 and TRBJ2-1; TRBD1 agrees at 7 bases. Germline V gives CDR1 SGHTA, CDR2 FQGNSA. The CDR3 contains 15 residues. V was pared by 1 base and J by 5 bases, with 5 bases of the junction left unmatched. In DNA, the CDR3 is TGTGCCAGCAGCTTAGAACAGGGGACCAACAATGAGCAGTTCTTC. Its protein is CASSLEQGTNNEQFF.